This is a list of T cell receptor beta chains from one sample in a study of T cells in Graves' hyperthyroidism and ophthalmopathy. TCRdb reprocessed the multiplex PCR reads with MiXCR, giving one entry per CDR3 protein. In the table there are under 130,000 distinct CDR3 sequences, 45% to 50% of which are singletons. The sample taken for sequencing was blood. These receptors originate from a man between 35 and 55 years old with Graves' hyperthyroidism. Both conserved end residues are part of each CDR3.

V: TRBV9; J: TRBJ1-3; CDR3: CASSATGVFRHSGNTIYF
V: TRBV9; J: TRBJ2-3; CDR3: CASSFRDSRGDTQYF
V: TRBV7-9; J: TRBJ2-1; CDR3: CASSFQAGGTDTQFF
V: TRBV12-3/TRBV12-4; J: TRBJ1-1; CDR3: CASSFSLRNTEAFF
V: TRBV20-1; J: TRBJ1-1; CDR3: CSARAWDTEAFF
V: TRBV12-3/TRBV12-4; J: TRBJ2-7; CDR3: CASSFGRGSYEQYF
V: TRBV20-1; J: TRBJ2-7; CDR3: CSARGVSGGAYEQYF
V: TRBV7-9; J: TRBJ1-5; CDR3: CASSARGDNQPQHF
V: TRBV18; J: TRBJ1-2; CDR3: CASSYWDTNHGYTF
V: TRBV7-8; J: TRBJ1-2; CDR3: CASSFGTVNYGYTF
V: TRBV12-3/TRBV12-4; J: TRBJ2-2; CDR3: CASSFVGRGVGELFF
V: TRBV3-1; J: TRBJ2-3; CDR3: CASSQENF
V: TRBV28; J: TRBJ1-5; CDR3: CASSITEGAVKHF
V: TRBV11-3; J: TRBJ1-3; CDR3: CASSFLGQGGLNTIYF
V: TRBV6-5; J: TRBJ1-1; CDR3: CASSYSGGTEAFF
V: TRBV7-9; J: TRBJ1-4; CDR3: CASSASTGGNEKLFF
V: TRBV20-1; J: TRBJ2-4; CDR3: CSARGAPKNIQYF
V: TRBV20-1; J: TRBJ2-2; CDR3: CSALRTSGGARTGELFF
V: TRBV7-3; J: TRBJ2-5; CDR3: CASSLTPGQRKTQYF
V: TRBV5-4; J: TRBJ2-3; CDR3: CASSLQGGQADTQYF
V: TRBV20-1; J: TRBJ2-5; CDR3: CSARIPIDVARETQYF
V: TRBV7-3; J: TRBJ2-7; CDR3: CASSLKVVDRAYGQYF
V: TRBV2; J: TRBJ1-1; CDR3: CASGPTVVNTEAFF
V: TRBV7-7; J: TRBJ2-7; CDR3: CATQPGTAGEQYF
V: TRBV29-1; J: TRBJ2-1; CDR3: CSFRTSGGDNEQFF
V: TRBV18; J: TRBJ1-1; CDR3: CASSPGDGGAFF
V: TRBV4-1; J: TRBJ2-7; CDR3: CASSQPTSGSPYEQYF
V: TRBV2; J: TRBJ2-2; CDR3: CASSVDSSNTGELFF
V: TRBV29-1; J: TRBJ2-7; CDR3: CSVQNPEGPQVQYF
V: TRBV11-2; J: TRBJ1-5; CDR3: CASSLDLGRGQPQHF
V: TRBV18; J: TRBJ1-2; CDR3: CASSPGQGSGYTF
V: TRBV28; J: TRBJ1-5; CDR3: CASRTLFNQPQHF
V: TRBV20-1; J: TRBJ2-1; CDR3: CSAAGGAYNEQFF
V: TRBV7-9; J: TRBJ1-4; CDR3: CASSSSGTGFEKLLF
V: TRBV12-3/TRBV12-4; J: TRBJ1-5; CDR3: CASSPGTGDQPQHF
V: TRBV28; J: TRBJ2-7; CDR3: CASRLGREGQYEQYF
V: TRBV4-3; J: TRBJ2-3; CDR3: CASSQVITGDLENIF
V: TRBV7-8; J: TRBJ2-1; CDR3: CASSLDPAQRFF
V: TRBV4-1; J: TRBJ2-6; CDR3: CASSPTPGLPSSGASVLTF
V: TRBV7-2; J: TRBJ1-4; CDR3: CASSLGLAGGGEKLFF
V: TRBV7-3; J: TRBJ1-2; CDR3: CASRLTGGTGYGYTF
V: TRBV5-4; J: TRBJ2-1; CDR3: CASSSGSLDNEQFF
V: TRBV7-2; J: TRBJ2-7; CDR3: CASSFWLHEQYF
V: TRBV2; J: TRBJ1-4; CDR3: CASRVGPGYEKLFF
V: TRBV7-9; J: TRBJ2-7; CDR3: CASSPLGRGQVEQYF